This T cell receptor (beta chain) comes out of a study of blood T cell repertoires in COVID-19. Study as a whole: Sites across the United States, Italy and Spain contributed samples from acute and convalescent COVID-19.

The CDR3 is made up of 12 amino acids. Trimming cost V 5 bases and J 9 bases; bases outside gene matches: 5. CDR1 is GTSNPN, CDR2 SVGIG, per germline (reference sequence). Original analysis: From reference gene primer amplification, estimates of nucleated cell counts were derived. Here immunoSEQ multiplex PCR was the method, and the copy in TCRdb shows in-frame clones only, minus some. V and J calls and clone size are given by that table; D and trimming were obtained from the DNA. Of roughly 440,000 clones in the sample, 88% were seen once. Those enrolled in Seattle joined during active infection and were followed longitudinally afterward.

The TCR comes from a woman in her 50s with COVID-19, enrolled during active disease. The sample taken for sequencing was peripheral blood. The V and J genes are TRBV30 and TRBJ1-3; TRBD1 matches 9 bases. This CDR3 reads CAWASTGGTIYF. CDR3 in DNA: TGTGCCTGGGCATCGACAGGGGGCACCATATATTTT.